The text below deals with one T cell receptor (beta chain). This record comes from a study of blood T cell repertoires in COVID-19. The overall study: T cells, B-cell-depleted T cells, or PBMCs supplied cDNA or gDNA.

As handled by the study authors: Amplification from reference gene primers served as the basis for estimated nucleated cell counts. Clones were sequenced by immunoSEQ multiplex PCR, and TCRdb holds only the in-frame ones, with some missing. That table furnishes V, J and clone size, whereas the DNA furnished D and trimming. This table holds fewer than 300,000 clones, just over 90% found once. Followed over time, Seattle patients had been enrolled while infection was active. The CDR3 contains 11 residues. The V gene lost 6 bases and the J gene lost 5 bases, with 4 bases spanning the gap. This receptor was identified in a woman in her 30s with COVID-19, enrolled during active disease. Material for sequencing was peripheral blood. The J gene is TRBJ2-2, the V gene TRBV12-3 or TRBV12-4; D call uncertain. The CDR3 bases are TGTGCCAGCAGACTAACCGGGGAGCTGTTTTTT. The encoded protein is CASRLTGELFF.